This TCR beta chain came from a study of Tregs in tolerant kidney transplant recipients. Study observations and caveats: Tregs expanded with activated donor B cells seemed most donor-specific. Biological reproducibility was not directly addressed in this study.

On this clone itself: The antigen remains undetermined.

Generated by immunoSEQ multiplex PCR, the TCRdb table keeps only in-frame clones and is missing some. Seen here are 90,000 or so clones, approximately 92% observed once, and the top ten hold approximately 4.8%. Thawed PBMCs were FACS-sorted into unstimulated CD4+CD25+CD127- regulatory T cells, CD4+CD25- non-regulatory cells, CD4 and CD8 cells. The TCR originated in a human donor in good health. Material for sequencing was CD8+ T cells from blood.

CDR3 bases: TGTGCCAGCAGCTTAGGAGACACATACAATGAGCAGTTCTTC. Its protein product is CASSLGDTYNEQFF. V is TRBV7-9 and J is TRBJ2-1; D is unresolved. The V and J ends lost 1 base and 4 bases respectively, with 8 bases between them. The CDR3 is 14 amino acids. Germline CDR1 reads SEHNR; CDR2 reads FQNEAQ (reference sequence).